The sequence of this T cell receptor beta chain was determined in a study of immune cell composition in non-small cell lung cancer. Assay used: immunoSEQ multiplex PCR; TCRdb lists only in-frame clones, some missing. The sample has about 16,000 clones, approximately 69% seen once. Comment on this clone: The antigen remains unidentified.

The V segment lost 5 bases and the J segment 4 bases; nucleotides outside the gene matches: 9. CDR3 size: 16 residues. Germline loops: CDR1 SGHTS, CDR2 YDEGEE. Study findings and constraints: Clones >0.5% enriched in tumour were rarer in adenocarcinoma (around 33%) than squamous (approximately 80%).

The sequenced material came from lung tumor tissue. The receptor's source is a human donor with non-small cell lung cancer. V usage is TRBV5-8 and J usage is TRBJ2-5, with TRBD1 matching over 12 bases. The CDR3 loop is CASRNGRDRGLETQYF. CDR3 coding DNA: TGTGCCAGCAGGAACGGCCGGGACAGGGGGCTAGAGACCCAGTACTTC.